The entry below gives a single TCR beta chain sequence along with its context. What it recognizes is unknown. Trimming pared 0 bases from V and 2 bases from J, leaving 11 bases between. This CDR3 is built from 17 residues. Germline V lookup: CDR1 MNHNS, CDR2 SASEGT. This entry is derived from a study of T cell responses to AZD1222 COVID-19 vaccine. Whole-study findings and limits: Spike-specific TCR breadth rose after two AZD1222 doses, and depth rose as well.

Some clones are missing from TCRdb's copy, which holds only in-frame ones; the method was immunoSEQ multiplex PCR. Of about 160,000 clones in the sample, 80% to 90% were seen once. The clonotype originates from an adult in good health. The sample was peripheral blood, taken on day 0 of AZD1222 vaccination. This rearrangement joins TRBV6-1 to TRBJ1-6, with D tentatively TRBD1 (5 bases). This CDR3 is CASSEAGVRTYNSPLHF. Written as DNA, the CDR3 is TGTGCCAGCAGTGAAGCAGGGGTGCGAACCTATAATTCACCCCTCCACTTT.